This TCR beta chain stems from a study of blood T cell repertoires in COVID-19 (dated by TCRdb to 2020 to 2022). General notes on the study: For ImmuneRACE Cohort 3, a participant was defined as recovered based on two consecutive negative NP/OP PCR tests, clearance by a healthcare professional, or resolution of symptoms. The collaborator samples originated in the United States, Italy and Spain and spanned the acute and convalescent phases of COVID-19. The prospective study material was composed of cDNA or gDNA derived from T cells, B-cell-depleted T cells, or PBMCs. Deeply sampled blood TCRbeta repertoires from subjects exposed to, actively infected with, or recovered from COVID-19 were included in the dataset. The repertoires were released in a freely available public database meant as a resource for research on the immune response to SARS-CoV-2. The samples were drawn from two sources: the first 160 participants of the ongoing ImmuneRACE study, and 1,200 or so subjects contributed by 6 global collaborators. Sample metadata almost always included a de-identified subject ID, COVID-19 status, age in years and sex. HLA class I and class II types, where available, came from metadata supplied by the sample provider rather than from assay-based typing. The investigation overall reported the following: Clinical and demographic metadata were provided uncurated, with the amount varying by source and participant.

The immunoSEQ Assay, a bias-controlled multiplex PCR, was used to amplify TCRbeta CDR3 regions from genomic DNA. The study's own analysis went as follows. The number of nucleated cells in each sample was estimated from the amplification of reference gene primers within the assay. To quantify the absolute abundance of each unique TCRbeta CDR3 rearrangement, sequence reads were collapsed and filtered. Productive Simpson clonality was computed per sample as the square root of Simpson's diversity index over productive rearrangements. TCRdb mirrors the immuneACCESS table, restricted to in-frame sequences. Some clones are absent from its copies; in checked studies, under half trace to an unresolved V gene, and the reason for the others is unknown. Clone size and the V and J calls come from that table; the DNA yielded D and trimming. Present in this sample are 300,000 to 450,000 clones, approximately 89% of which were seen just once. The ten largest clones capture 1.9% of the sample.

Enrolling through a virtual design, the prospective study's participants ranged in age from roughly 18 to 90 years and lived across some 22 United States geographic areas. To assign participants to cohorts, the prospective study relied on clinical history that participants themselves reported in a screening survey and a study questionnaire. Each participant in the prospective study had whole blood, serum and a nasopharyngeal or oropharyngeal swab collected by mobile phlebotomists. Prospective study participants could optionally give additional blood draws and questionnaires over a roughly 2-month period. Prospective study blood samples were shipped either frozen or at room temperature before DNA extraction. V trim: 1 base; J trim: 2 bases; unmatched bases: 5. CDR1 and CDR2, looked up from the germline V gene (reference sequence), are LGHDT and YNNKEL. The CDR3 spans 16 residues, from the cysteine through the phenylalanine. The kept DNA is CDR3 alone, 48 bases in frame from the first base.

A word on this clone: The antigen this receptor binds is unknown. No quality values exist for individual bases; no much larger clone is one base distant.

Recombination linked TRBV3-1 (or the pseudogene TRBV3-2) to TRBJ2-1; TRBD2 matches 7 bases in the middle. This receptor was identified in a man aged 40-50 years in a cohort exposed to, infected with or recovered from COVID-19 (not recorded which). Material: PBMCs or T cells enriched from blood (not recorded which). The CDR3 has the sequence CASSQAAGVTYNEQFF. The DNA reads TGTGCCAGCAGCCAAGCGGCGGGGGTCACCTACAATGAGCAGTTCTTC.